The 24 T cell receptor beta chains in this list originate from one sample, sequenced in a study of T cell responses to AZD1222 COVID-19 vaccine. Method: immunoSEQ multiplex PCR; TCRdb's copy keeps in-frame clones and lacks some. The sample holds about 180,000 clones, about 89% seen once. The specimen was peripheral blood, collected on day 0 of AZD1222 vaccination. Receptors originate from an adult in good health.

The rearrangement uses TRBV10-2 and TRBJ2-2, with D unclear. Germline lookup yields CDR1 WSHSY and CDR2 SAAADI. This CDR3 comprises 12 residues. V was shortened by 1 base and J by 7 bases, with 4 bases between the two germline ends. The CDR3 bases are TGCGCCAGCAGTGAGTGGGGCGGGGAGCTGTTTTTT. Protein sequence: CASSEWGGELFF.

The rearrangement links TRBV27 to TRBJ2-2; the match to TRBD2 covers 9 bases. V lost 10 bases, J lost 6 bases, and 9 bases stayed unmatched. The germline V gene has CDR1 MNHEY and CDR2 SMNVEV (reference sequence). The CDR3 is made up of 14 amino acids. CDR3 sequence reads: CATSLAGVAGELFF. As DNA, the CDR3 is TGTGCCACCTCTTTAGCGGGAGTGGCCGGGGAGCTGTTTTTT.

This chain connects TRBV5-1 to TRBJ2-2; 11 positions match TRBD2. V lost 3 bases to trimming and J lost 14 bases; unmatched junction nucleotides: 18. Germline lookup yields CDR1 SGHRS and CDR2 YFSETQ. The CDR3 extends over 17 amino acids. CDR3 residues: CASSSTGTSGPTVKLFF. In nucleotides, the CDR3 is TGCGCCAGCAGCTCAACCGGGACTAGCGGTCCCACCGTGAAACTGTTTTTT.

The CDR3 loop reads CASSYPGQSNQPQHF. For the CDR3, the DNA is TGTGCCAGCAGTTACCCCGGACAGAGCAATCAGCCCCAGCATTTT. The genes are TRBV6-6 and TRBJ1-5, with D maybe TRBD1 (6 bases). The CDR3 sequence is 15 residues long. V lost 2 bases to trimming and J lost 1 base, with 9 bases between them. The V gene's germline CDR1 is MNHNY and CDR2 SVGAGI (reference sequence).

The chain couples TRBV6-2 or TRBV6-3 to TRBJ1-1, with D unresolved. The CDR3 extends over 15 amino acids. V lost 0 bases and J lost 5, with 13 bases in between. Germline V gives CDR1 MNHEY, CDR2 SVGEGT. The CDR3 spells CASSYSTATGTEAFF. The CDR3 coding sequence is TGTGCCAGCAGTTACTCAACAGCCACGGGGACTGAAGCTTTCTTT.

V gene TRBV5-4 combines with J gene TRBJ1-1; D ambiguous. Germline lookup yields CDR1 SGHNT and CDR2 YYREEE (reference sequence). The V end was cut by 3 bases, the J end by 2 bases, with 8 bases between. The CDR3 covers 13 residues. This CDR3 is CASSSDPNTEAFF. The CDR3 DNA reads TGTGCCAGCAGCTCGGACCCAAACACTGAAGCTTTCTTT. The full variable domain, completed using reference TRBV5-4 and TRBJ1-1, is ETGVTQSPTHLIKTRGQQVTLRCSSQSGHNTVSWYQQALGQGPQFIFQYYREEENGRGNFPPRFSGLQFPNYSSELNVNALELDDSALYLCASSSDPNTEAFFGQGTRLTVV.

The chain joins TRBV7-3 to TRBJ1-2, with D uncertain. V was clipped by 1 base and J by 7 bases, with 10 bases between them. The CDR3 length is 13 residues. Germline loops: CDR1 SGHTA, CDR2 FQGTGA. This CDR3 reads CASSLILGSGYTF. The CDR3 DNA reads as TGTGCCAGCAGCTTAATTTTGGGGTCTGGCTACACCTTC.

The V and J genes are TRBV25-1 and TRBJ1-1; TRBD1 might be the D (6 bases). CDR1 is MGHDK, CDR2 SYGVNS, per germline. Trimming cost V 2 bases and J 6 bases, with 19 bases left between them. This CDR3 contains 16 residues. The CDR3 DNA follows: TGTGCCAGCAGTGAAGGGAGGGACAACCTAGGGGCTGAAGCTTTCTTT. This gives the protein CASSEGRDNLGAEAFF.

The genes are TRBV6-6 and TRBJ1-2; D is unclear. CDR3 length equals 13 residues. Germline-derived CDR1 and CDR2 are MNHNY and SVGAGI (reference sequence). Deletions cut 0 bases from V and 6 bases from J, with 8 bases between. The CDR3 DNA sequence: TGTGCCAGCAGTTACTCGATTAATGATGGCTACACCTTC. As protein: CASSYSINDGYTF.

CDR3 bases: TGTGCCAGCAGTTACCCCCCATGGGGTTCACCCCTCCACTTT. Translation gives CASSYPPWGSPLHF. The gene calls are TRBV6-5 and TRBJ1-6, with D hard to call. V shed 2 bases and J shed 9 bases, with 11 bases lying between them. This CDR3 spans 14 amino acids. The germline V gene encodes CDR1 MNHEY and CDR2 SVGAGI.

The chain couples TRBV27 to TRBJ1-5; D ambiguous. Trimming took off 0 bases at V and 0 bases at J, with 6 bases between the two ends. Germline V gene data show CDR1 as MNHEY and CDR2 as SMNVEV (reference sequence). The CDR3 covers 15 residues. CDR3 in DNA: TGTGCCAGCAGTTTATCGCCAGATAGCAATCAGCCCCAGCATTTT. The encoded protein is CASSLSPDSNQPQHF.

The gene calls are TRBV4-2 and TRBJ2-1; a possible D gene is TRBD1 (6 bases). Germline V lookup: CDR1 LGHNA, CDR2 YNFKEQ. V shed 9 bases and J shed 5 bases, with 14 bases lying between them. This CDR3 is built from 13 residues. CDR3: CASSRQENNEQFF. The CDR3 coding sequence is TGTGCCAGTTCCCGACAGGAAAACAATGAGCAGTTCTTC.

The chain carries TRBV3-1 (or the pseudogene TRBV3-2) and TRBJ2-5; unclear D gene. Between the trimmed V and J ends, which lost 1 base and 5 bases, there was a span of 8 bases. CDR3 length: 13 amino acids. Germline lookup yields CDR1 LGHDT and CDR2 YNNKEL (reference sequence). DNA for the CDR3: TGTGCCAGCAGCCAAGGTGAAAGGGAGACCCAGTACTTC. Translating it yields CASSQGERETQYF.

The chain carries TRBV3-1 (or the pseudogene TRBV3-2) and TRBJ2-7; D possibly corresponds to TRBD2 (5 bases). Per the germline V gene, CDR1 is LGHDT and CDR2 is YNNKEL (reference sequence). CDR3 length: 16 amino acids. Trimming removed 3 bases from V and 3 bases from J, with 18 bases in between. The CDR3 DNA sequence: TGTGCCAGCAGCCATCCCCGAGGGCTTTCCAGCTACGAGCAGTACTTC. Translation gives CASSHPRGLSSYEQYF.

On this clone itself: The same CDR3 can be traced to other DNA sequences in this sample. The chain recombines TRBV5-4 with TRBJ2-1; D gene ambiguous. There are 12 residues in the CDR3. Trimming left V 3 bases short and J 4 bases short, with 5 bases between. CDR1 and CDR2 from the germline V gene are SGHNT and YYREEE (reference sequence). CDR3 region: CASSWGYNEQFF. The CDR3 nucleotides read TGTGCCAGCAGCTGGGGTTACAATGAGCAGTTCTTC.

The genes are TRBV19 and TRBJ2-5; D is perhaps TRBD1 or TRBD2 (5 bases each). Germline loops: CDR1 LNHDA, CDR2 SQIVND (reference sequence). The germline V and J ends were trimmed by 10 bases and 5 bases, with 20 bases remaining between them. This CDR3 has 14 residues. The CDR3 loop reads CATSRPGRGETQYF. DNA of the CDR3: TGTGCCACTTCCCGTCCAGGGCGAGGGGAGACCCAGTACTTC.

CDR3 protein: CASAKQGSYEQYV. The CDR3 DNA sequence: TGTGCCAGCGCCAAACAGGGATCCTACGAGCAGTACGTC. The chain has TRBV6-5 and TRBJ2-7, with D tentatively TRBD1 (6 bases). V was shortened by 8 bases and J by 1 base, with 12 bases between the two germline ends. Germline CDR1 and CDR2: MNHEY and SVGAGI. This CDR3 is 13 amino acids long.

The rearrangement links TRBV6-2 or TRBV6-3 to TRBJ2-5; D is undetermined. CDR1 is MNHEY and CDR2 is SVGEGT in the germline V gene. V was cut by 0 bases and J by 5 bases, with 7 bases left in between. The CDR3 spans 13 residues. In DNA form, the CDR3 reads TGTGCCAGCAGTTACTCGCTGTGGGAGACCCAGTACTTC. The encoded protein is CASSYSLWETQYF.

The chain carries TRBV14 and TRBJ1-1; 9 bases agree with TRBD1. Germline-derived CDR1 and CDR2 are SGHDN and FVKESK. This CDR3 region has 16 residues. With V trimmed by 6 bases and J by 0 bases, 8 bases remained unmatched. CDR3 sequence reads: CASSPPGTGMNTEAFF. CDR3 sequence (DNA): TGTGCCAGCAGTCCCCCCGGGACAGGGATGAACACTGAAGCTTTCTTT.

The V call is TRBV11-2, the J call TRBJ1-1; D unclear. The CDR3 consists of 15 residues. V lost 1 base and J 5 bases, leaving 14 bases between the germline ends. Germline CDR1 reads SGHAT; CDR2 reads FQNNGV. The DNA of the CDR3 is TGTGCCAGCAGCTTAGGGCTCTGGGGAAGAACTGAAGCTTTCTTT. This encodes CASSLGLWGRTEAFF.

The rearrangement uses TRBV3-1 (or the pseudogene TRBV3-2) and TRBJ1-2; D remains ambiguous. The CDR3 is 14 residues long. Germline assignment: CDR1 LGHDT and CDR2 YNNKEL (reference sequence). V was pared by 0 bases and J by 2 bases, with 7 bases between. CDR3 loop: CASSQDRINYGYTF. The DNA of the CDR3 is TGTGCCAGCAGCCAAGACAGGATAAACTATGGCTACACCTTC.

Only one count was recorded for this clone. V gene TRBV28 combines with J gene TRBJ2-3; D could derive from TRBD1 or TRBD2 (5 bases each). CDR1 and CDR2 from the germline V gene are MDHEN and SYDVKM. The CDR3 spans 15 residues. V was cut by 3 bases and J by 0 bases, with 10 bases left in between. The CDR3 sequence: CASSLGERSTDTQYF. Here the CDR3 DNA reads TGTGCCAGCAGTTTGGGGGAGCGGAGCACAGATACGCAGTATTTT.

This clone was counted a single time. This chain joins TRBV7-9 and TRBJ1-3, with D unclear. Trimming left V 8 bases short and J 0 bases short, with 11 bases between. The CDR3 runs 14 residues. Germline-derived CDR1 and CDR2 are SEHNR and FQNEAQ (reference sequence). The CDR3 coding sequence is TGTGCCAGCCGACCAGTAAACTCTGGAAACACCATATATTTT. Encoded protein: CASRPVNSGNTIYF.

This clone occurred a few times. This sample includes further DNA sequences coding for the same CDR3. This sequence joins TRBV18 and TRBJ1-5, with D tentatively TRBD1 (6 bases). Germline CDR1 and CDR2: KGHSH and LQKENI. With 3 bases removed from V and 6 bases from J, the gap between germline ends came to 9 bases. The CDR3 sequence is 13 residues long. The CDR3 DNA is TGTGCCAGCTCACCGGACAGATCTCAGCCCCAGCATTTT. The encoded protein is CASSPDRSQPQHF.